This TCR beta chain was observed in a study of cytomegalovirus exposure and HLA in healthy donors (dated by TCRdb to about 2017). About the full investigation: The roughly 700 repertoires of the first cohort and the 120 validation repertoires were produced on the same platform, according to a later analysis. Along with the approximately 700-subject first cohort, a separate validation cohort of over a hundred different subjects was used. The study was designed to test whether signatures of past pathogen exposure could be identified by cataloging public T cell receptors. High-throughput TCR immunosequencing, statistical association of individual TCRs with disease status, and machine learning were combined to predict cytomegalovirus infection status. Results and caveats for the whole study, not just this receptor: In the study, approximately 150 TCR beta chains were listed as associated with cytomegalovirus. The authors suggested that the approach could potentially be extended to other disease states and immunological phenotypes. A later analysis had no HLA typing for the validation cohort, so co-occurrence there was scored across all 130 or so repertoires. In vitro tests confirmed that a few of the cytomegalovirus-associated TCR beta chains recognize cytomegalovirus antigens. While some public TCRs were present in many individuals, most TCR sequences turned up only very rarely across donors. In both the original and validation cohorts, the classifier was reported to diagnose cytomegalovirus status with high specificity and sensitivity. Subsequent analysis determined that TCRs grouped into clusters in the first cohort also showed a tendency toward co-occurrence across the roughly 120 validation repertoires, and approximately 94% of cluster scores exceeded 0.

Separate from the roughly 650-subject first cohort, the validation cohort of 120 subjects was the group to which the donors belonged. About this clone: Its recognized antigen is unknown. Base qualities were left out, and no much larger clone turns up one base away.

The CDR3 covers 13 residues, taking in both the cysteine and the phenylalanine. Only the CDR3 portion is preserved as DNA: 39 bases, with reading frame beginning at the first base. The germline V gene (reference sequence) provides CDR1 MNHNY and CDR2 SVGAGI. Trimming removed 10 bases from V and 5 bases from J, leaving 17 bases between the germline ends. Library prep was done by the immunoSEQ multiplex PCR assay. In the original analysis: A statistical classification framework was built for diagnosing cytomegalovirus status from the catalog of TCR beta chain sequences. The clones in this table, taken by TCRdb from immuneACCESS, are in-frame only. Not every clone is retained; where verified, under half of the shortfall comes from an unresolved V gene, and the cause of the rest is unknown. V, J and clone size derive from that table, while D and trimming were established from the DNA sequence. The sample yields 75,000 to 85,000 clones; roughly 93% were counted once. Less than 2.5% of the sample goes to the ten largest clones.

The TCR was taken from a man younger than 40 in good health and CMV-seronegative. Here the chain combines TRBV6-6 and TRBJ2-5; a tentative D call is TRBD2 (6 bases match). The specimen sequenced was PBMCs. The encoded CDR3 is CATNRRAGETQYF. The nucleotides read TGTGCCACCAACCGCAGGGCGGGGGAGACCCAGTACTTC.